The 2 T cell receptor beta chains below all came from one sample that was sequenced in a study of T cells in Graves' hyperthyroidism and ophthalmopathy. Amplification of TCR beta CDR3 regions used RNA as the template. HTBI primers were used for first-round RT-PCR of the TCR CDR3. TCRdb fed the multiplex PCR reads into MiXCR, producing one record per CDR3 protein. The profile shows roughly 380,000 distinct CDR3 sequences, about a fifth of them singletons. Sequencing was done on a sample of blood. The receptors were gathered from a woman between 18 and 29 years old with Graves' hyperthyroidism.

Turning to this clonotype: Mismatch with germline at one junction end may stem from a read error. The chain carries TRBV29-1 and TRBJ1-1, with a tentative D call TRBD1 (5 bases). Germline assignment: CDR1 SQVTM and CDR2 ANQGSEA. This CDR3 region has 16 residues. CDR3 bases: TGCAGCATTGAGACGGGTGGGGGGGGACTGAACACTGAAGCTTTCTTT. Amino acids: CSIETGGGGLNTEAFF. The full variable domain, in which reference TRBV29-1 and TRBJ1-1 provide the parts outside the CDR3, is SAVISQKPSRDICQRGTSLTIQCQVDSQVTMMFWYRQQPGQSLTLIATANQGSEATYESGFVIDKFPISRPNLTFSTLTVSNMSPEDSSIYLCSIETGGGGLNTEAFFGQGTRLTVV.

V and J are TRBV4-1 and TRBJ1-5; D is unresolved. The germline V and J ends were trimmed by 1 base and 3 bases, with 19 bases remaining between them. The CDR3 contains 18 residues. Germline V gene sequence: CDR1 MGHRA, CDR2 YSYEKL. CDR3 nucleotides: TGCGCCAGCAGCCAAGGGGCTCATCCTTTCGGGCCCAATCAGCCCCAGCATTTT. It encodes CASSQGAHPFGPNQPQHF.